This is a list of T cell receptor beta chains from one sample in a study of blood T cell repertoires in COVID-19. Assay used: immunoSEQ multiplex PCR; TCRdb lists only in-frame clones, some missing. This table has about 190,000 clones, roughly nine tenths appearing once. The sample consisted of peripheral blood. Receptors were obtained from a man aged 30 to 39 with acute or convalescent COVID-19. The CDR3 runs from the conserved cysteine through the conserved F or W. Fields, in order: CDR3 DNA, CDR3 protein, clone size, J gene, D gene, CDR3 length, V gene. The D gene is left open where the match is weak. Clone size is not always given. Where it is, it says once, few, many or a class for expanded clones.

cdr3_nt: TGTGCCAGCAGTTACGTAATTACAGGGCGTGATGAGCAGTTCTTC
cdr3_aa: CASSYVITGRDEQFF
clone_size: NA
j_call: TRBJ2-1
d_call: NA
cdr3_length: 15
v_call: TRBV6-5

cdr3_nt: TGTGCCAGCAGTCCATCACCGGGACAGGGTGCCGCAAGGCCCCAGCATTTT
cdr3_aa: CASSPSPGQGAARPQHF
clone_size: NA
j_call: TRBJ1-5
d_call: TRBD1
cdr3_length: 17
v_call: TRBV28

cdr3_nt: TGTGCCAGCAGCTTACTAGCGGGGGCCCAAGAGACCCAGTACTTC
cdr3_aa: CASSLLAGAQETQYF
clone_size: once
j_call: TRBJ2-5
d_call: TRBD2
cdr3_length: 15
v_call: TRBV6-6

cdr3_nt: TGTGCCACCAGCAGGGGACAGGGAAACAATCAGCCCCAGCATTTT
cdr3_aa: CATSRGQGNNQPQHF
clone_size: once
j_call: TRBJ1-5
d_call: TRBD1
cdr3_length: 15
v_call: TRBV15

cdr3_nt: TGTGCCAGCAGCCGAACAAGGCGGCAGAAGAGCACAGATACGCAGTATTTT
cdr3_aa: CASSRTRRQKSTDTQYF
clone_size: NA
j_call: TRBJ2-3
d_call: NA
cdr3_length: 17
v_call: TRBV7-9

cdr3_nt: TGCGCCAGCAGCATGGACAGGGGCCCTGAAAAACTGTTTTTT
cdr3_aa: CASSMDRGPEKLFF
clone_size: NA
j_call: TRBJ1-4
d_call: TRBD1
cdr3_length: 14
v_call: TRBV5-1

cdr3_nt: TGCAGCGTTGATCGGTCAGGTACTGGAAACACCATATATTTT
cdr3_aa: CSVDRSGTGNTIYF
clone_size: NA
j_call: TRBJ1-3
d_call: NA
cdr3_length: 14
v_call: TRBV29-1

cdr3_nt: TGCGCCAGCAGCTTGGGTCTTTTCCCAGATACGCAGTATTTT
cdr3_aa: CASSLGLFPDTQYF
clone_size: NA
j_call: TRBJ2-3
d_call: NA
cdr3_length: 14
v_call: TRBV5-1

cdr3_nt: TGTGCCAGCAGCTTGGTGGGGGGTGGAAACACTGAAGCTTTCTTT
cdr3_aa: CASSLVGGGNTEAFF
clone_size: NA
j_call: TRBJ1-1
d_call: NA
cdr3_length: 15
v_call: TRBV6-5

cdr3_nt: TGTGCCAGCAGGGGGGGGACAGGGAATCAGCCCCAGCATTTT
cdr3_aa: CASRGGTGNQPQHF
clone_size: NA
j_call: TRBJ1-5
d_call: TRBD1
cdr3_length: 14
v_call: TRBV2

cdr3_nt: TGTGCCAGCAGGCTCGACAGGGTCAGCGTGGAGACCCAGTACTTC
cdr3_aa: CASRLDRVSVETQYF
clone_size: NA
j_call: TRBJ2-5
d_call: TRBD1
cdr3_length: 15
v_call: TRBV27

cdr3_nt: TGTGCCAGTAGTATAGGTCCGAATTCACCCCTCCACTTT
cdr3_aa: CASSIGPNSPLHF
clone_size: NA
j_call: TRBJ1-6
d_call: NA
cdr3_length: 13
v_call: TRBV19

cdr3_nt: TGTGCCAGCAGCTTTGAGACAGGGTTTTACACCGGGGAGCTGTTTTTT
cdr3_aa: CASSFETGFYTGELFF
clone_size: NA
j_call: TRBJ2-2
d_call: TRBD1
cdr3_length: 16
v_call: TRBV7-9

cdr3_nt: TGTGCCAGCAGCCCGGTTCCGGGACTGCATACGCAGTATTTT
cdr3_aa: CASSPVPGLHTQYF
clone_size: NA
j_call: TRBJ2-3
d_call: NA
cdr3_length: 14
v_call: TRBV7-2

cdr3_nt: TGTGCCAGCAGGACAGGGAATTGGGTCAATTCACCCCTCCACTTT
cdr3_aa: CASRTGNWVNSPLHF
clone_size: few
j_call: TRBJ1-6
d_call: TRBD1
cdr3_length: 15
v_call: TRBV6-6

cdr3_nt: TGTGCCAGCAGCCAAGAAAGCGCCTTATTCTCACCCCTCCACTTT
cdr3_aa: CASSQESALFSPLHF
clone_size: NA
j_call: TRBJ1-6
d_call: NA
cdr3_length: 15
v_call: TRBV3-1/TRBV3-2

cdr3_nt: TGTGCCACCAGTGTGGGGGGGGGCGGACTTAATGAGCAGTTCTTC
cdr3_aa: CATSVGGGGLNEQFF
clone_size: NA
j_call: TRBJ2-1
d_call: NA
cdr3_length: 15
v_call: TRBV24-1

cdr3_nt: TGTGCCAGCAGCCCAGATAGAGTCCGGGAAACTAATGAAAAACTGTTTTTT
cdr3_aa: CASSPDRVRETNEKLFF
clone_size: few
j_call: TRBJ1-4
d_call: NA
cdr3_length: 17
v_call: TRBV7-9

cdr3_nt: TGTGCCAGCAGCTTAGAGGACAGGGCTTACTATGGCTACACCTTC
cdr3_aa: CASSLEDRAYYGYTF
clone_size: NA
j_call: TRBJ1-2
d_call: TRBD1
cdr3_length: 15
v_call: TRBV7-9

cdr3_nt: TGCAGGGAGGGAGGCGGACAGGAACTGTTTTTT
cdr3_aa: CREGGGQELFF
clone_size: once
j_call: TRBJ1-4
d_call: TRBD1
cdr3_length: 11
v_call: TRBV20-1

cdr3_nt: TGTGCCAGCAGCCCGGGGGGACGGAGACTCACCGGGGAGCTGTTTTTT
cdr3_aa: CASSPGGRRLTGELFF
clone_size: NA
j_call: TRBJ2-2
d_call: TRBD2
cdr3_length: 16
v_call: TRBV5-5

cdr3_nt: TGTGCCTTACTGGGCCTGAGCTCCTACGAGCAGTACTTC
cdr3_aa: CALLGLSSYEQYF
clone_size: NA
j_call: TRBJ2-7
d_call: NA
cdr3_length: 13
v_call: TRBV30

cdr3_nt: TGTGCCAGCAGCGTAGGCTCACAACCAATTGACACTGAAGCTTTCTTT
cdr3_aa: CASSVGSQPIDTEAFF
clone_size: NA
j_call: TRBJ1-1
d_call: NA
cdr3_length: 16
v_call: TRBV9

cdr3_nt: TGCGCCAGCAGCTTACCCGGGACAGGGGGAGAGCAGTACTTC
cdr3_aa: CASSLPGTGGEQYF
clone_size: once
j_call: TRBJ2-7
d_call: TRBD1
cdr3_length: 14
v_call: TRBV5-1

cdr3_nt: TGTGCCAGTAGTATGACAGGGACCGGGGCCAACGTCCTGACTTTC
cdr3_aa: CASSMTGTGANVLTF
clone_size: NA
j_call: TRBJ2-6
d_call: TRBD1
cdr3_length: 15
v_call: TRBV19

cdr3_nt: TGTGCCAGCCCGCTGGCTATGGGGGCAGGACACATCTATGGCTACACCTTC
cdr3_aa: CASPLAMGAGHIYGYTF
clone_size: NA
j_call: TRBJ1-2
d_call: NA
cdr3_length: 17
v_call: TRBV19

cdr3_nt: TGTGCCTGGAACCACCACCTTGGACAGGGAGGTGGCTACACCTTC
cdr3_aa: CAWNHHLGQGGGYTF
clone_size: NA
j_call: TRBJ1-2
d_call: TRBD1
cdr3_length: 15
v_call: TRBV30

cdr3_nt: TGTGCCAGCAGCGTGACTAGCGCCTTGTACAATGAGCAGTTCTTC
cdr3_aa: CASSVTSALYNEQFF
clone_size: NA
j_call: TRBJ2-1
d_call: TRBD2
cdr3_length: 15
v_call: TRBV9

cdr3_nt: TGTGCCAGCAGTAGACTGGGGAACACTGAAGCTTTCTTT
cdr3_aa: CASSRLGNTEAFF
clone_size: NA
j_call: TRBJ1-1
d_call: NA
cdr3_length: 13
v_call: TRBV2

cdr3_nt: TGTGCCAGCAGTTTTGAGCCCGGGGAGCTGTTTTTT
cdr3_aa: CASSFEPGELFF
clone_size: once
j_call: TRBJ2-2
d_call: NA
cdr3_length: 12
v_call: TRBV28

cdr3_nt: TGTGCCTGGGAGGCGGACATAGCTAGCACAGATACGCAGTATTTT
cdr3_aa: CAWEADIASTDTQYF
clone_size: NA
j_call: TRBJ2-3
d_call: NA
cdr3_length: 15
v_call: TRBV30

cdr3_nt: TGTGCCAGCTCACAGAGACAGGGTGCGGAGACCCAGTACTTC
cdr3_aa: CASSQRQGAETQYF
clone_size: NA
j_call: TRBJ2-5
d_call: TRBD1
cdr3_length: 14
v_call: TRBV18

cdr3_nt: TGTGCCAGCAGTGAAGGCAGGGCGACAGACTATGGCTACACCTTC
cdr3_aa: CASSEGRATDYGYTF
clone_size: NA
j_call: TRBJ1-2
d_call: NA
cdr3_length: 15
v_call: TRBV2

cdr3_nt: TGTGCCAGCAGTTTATCTGCAGTTACCGGGGAGCTGTTTTTT
cdr3_aa: CASSLSAVTGELFF
clone_size: NA
j_call: TRBJ2-2
d_call: NA
cdr3_length: 14
v_call: TRBV27

cdr3_nt: TGTGCCAGCAGTTTCGGGGCCTTGGGGGCAGCTTTCTTT
cdr3_aa: CASSFGALGAAFF
clone_size: NA
j_call: TRBJ1-1
d_call: NA
cdr3_length: 13
v_call: TRBV12-3/TRBV12-4

cdr3_nt: TGTGCCAGCAGCAAGCCGCCGAGGACAGGGGGATATTCACCCCTCCACTTT
cdr3_aa: CASSKPPRTGGYSPLHF
clone_size: NA
j_call: TRBJ1-6
d_call: TRBD1
cdr3_length: 17
v_call: TRBV7-8

cdr3_nt: TGTGCCAGCAGAGGTAACAGGGGGCAATCCCTTACTAACTATGGCTACACCTTC
cdr3_aa: CASRGNRGQSLTNYGYTF
clone_size: NA
j_call: TRBJ1-2
d_call: TRBD1
cdr3_length: 18
v_call: TRBV28

cdr3_nt: TGTGCCAGCAAGCCGCCCTCCTACAATGAGCAGTTCTTC
cdr3_aa: CASKPPSYNEQFF
clone_size: NA
j_call: TRBJ2-1
d_call: NA
cdr3_length: 13
v_call: TRBV28

cdr3_nt: TGTGCCAGCAGCCCGAGATCGACAGGGGGTAATTCACCCCTCCACTTT
cdr3_aa: CASSPRSTGGNSPLHF
clone_size: NA
j_call: TRBJ1-6
d_call: TRBD1
cdr3_length: 16
v_call: TRBV13

cdr3_nt: TGCAGCGTTGTTCCCAGGACTTCCTACAATGAGCAGTTCTTC
cdr3_aa: CSVVPRTSYNEQFF
clone_size: NA
j_call: TRBJ2-1
d_call: NA
cdr3_length: 14
v_call: TRBV29-1

cdr3_nt: TGTGCCAGCAGTGATAGGGGGCTTCAGAGGAACGAGCAGTACTTC
cdr3_aa: CASSDRGLQRNEQYF
clone_size: NA
j_call: TRBJ2-7
d_call: TRBD1
cdr3_length: 15
v_call: TRBV6-1

cdr3_nt: TGTGCCAGCAGTGACATCGTACAGTGTCCCTCCTATAATTCACCCCTCCACTTT
cdr3_aa: CASSDIVQCPSYNSPLHF
clone_size: NA
j_call: TRBJ1-6
d_call: NA
cdr3_length: 18
v_call: TRBV6-4

cdr3_nt: TGTGCCAGCCAGGGGTGCCGGGTTTGCGAGCAGTACTTC
cdr3_aa: CASQGCRVCEQYF
clone_size: few
j_call: TRBJ2-7
d_call: NA
cdr3_length: 13
v_call: TRBV6-4

cdr3_nt: TGTGCCAGCAGTTTTAGTAGCAGGGGAAATCAGCCCCAGCATTTT
cdr3_aa: CASSFSSRGNQPQHF
clone_size: NA
j_call: TRBJ1-5
d_call: NA
cdr3_length: 15
v_call: TRBV28

cdr3_nt: TGCGCCAGCAGCAGAACTCCGGGACAGTTAACTGAAGCTTTCTTT
cdr3_aa: CASSRTPGQLTEAFF
clone_size: NA
j_call: TRBJ1-1
d_call: TRBD1
cdr3_length: 15
v_call: TRBV5-1

cdr3_nt: TGTGCCAGCAGCCGAACAGGGAGAACAGATACGCAGTATTTT
cdr3_aa: CASSRTGRTDTQYF
clone_size: NA
j_call: TRBJ2-3
d_call: NA
cdr3_length: 14
v_call: TRBV7-9

cdr3_nt: TGTGCCAGCAGCCAAGGGAGGACAGGGGGCAACTATGGCTACACCTTC
cdr3_aa: CASSQGRTGGNYGYTF
clone_size: NA
j_call: TRBJ1-2
d_call: TRBD1
cdr3_length: 16
v_call: TRBV3-1/TRBV3-2

cdr3_nt: TGTGCCAGCAGTTTAGGTGGGGCAGTCCAAGAGACCCAGTACTTC
cdr3_aa: CASSLGGAVQETQYF
clone_size: once
j_call: TRBJ2-5
d_call: NA
cdr3_length: 15
v_call: TRBV28

cdr3_nt: TGTGCCACCGGCCCAGGCGGGTACGAGCAGTACTTC
cdr3_aa: CATGPGGYEQYF
clone_size: NA
j_call: TRBJ2-7
d_call: NA
cdr3_length: 12
v_call: TRBV6-2/TRBV6-3

cdr3_nt: TGCGCTATCCGCGATTCTGGGGCCAACGTCCTGACTTTC
cdr3_aa: CAIRDSGANVLTF
clone_size: NA
j_call: TRBJ2-6
d_call: NA
cdr3_length: 13
v_call: TRBV10-2

cdr3_nt: TGTGCCAGCTCGCTAGATAAGCCGGGAATTAAAAATCAGCCCCAGCATTTT
cdr3_aa: CASSLDKPGIKNQPQHF
clone_size: NA
j_call: TRBJ1-5
d_call: NA
cdr3_length: 17
v_call: TRBV18

cdr3_nt: TGTGCCAGCAGTTTGAGGGGGAGTAATGAAAAACTGTTTTTT
cdr3_aa: CASSLRGSNEKLFF
clone_size: once
j_call: TRBJ1-4
d_call: NA
cdr3_length: 14
v_call: TRBV6-5

cdr3_nt: TGCGCCAGCAGCCAAGTCCCCAGGGAGGATCAGCCCCAGCATTTT
cdr3_aa: CASSQVPREDQPQHF
clone_size: NA
j_call: TRBJ1-5
d_call: NA
cdr3_length: 15
v_call: TRBV4-1

cdr3_nt: TGTGCCAGCAGTGAAGGGGGGACCTACGAGCAGTACTTC
cdr3_aa: CASSEGGTYEQYF
clone_size: NA
j_call: TRBJ2-7
d_call: NA
cdr3_length: 13
v_call: TRBV25-1

cdr3_nt: TGCGCCAGCAGCTTGGCTGGGGTAGGGGGCACAGATACGCAGTATTTT
cdr3_aa: CASSLAGVGGTDTQYF
clone_size: NA
j_call: TRBJ2-3
d_call: NA
cdr3_length: 16
v_call: TRBV5-1

cdr3_nt: TGTGCCAGCAGTTTAAATCCGGGCACTGAAGCTTTCTTT
cdr3_aa: CASSLNPGTEAFF
clone_size: NA
j_call: TRBJ1-1
d_call: NA
cdr3_length: 13
v_call: TRBV28

cdr3_nt: TGTGCCAGCAGCCTCGTGGAGGATTCACCCCTCCACTTT
cdr3_aa: CASSLVEDSPLHF
clone_size: NA
j_call: TRBJ1-6
d_call: NA
cdr3_length: 13
v_call: TRBV3-1/TRBV3-2

cdr3_nt: TGTGCCAGCAGTGAGCCTTCTGGAGGGGACAATTCACCCCTCCACTTT
cdr3_aa: CASSEPSGGDNSPLHF
clone_size: NA
j_call: TRBJ1-6
d_call: NA
cdr3_length: 16
v_call: TRBV6-1

cdr3_nt: TGTGCCAGCAGTTTTACAGGGGGCAACGAAAAACTGTTTTTT
cdr3_aa: CASSFTGGNEKLFF
clone_size: NA
j_call: TRBJ1-4
d_call: TRBD1
cdr3_length: 14
v_call: TRBV6-6